This T cell receptor beta chain was obtained from a study of T cells in pancreatic ductal adenocarcinoma. The selected patients with pancreatic ductal adenocarcinoma had surgery but no neoadjuvant therapy. CDR1 is LNHDA and CDR2 is SQIVND in the germline V gene (reference sequence). The CDR3 covers 16 residues. J gave up 0 bases and V 5 bases, and 8 bases lay outside the gene matches. Some clones are missing from TCRdb's copy, which holds only in-frame ones; the method was immunoSEQ multiplex PCR. The data show 97,000 or so clones, 90% to 95% seen once. In regard to this clone: Its antigen is undetermined.

General observations from the study: Blood clonality (about 0.072) did not differ significantly from tumor (about 0.112).

V gene TRBV19 combines with J gene TRBJ2-3, with 7 bases lining up with TRBD2. This receptor was obtained from a human donor with pancreatic ductal adenocarcinoma. The sequencing input was PBMCs. The CDR3 DNA sequence: TGTGCCAGTAGTGACGGGCTAGCGGCTAGCACAGATACGCAGTATTTT. Its protein is CASSDGLAASTDTQYF.